This T cell receptor beta chain was recovered during a study of chemoradiotherapy in HPV16-positive cancers. Sequencing used immunoSEQ multiplex PCR; TCRdb keeps in-frame clones, though not all of them. The table has some 10,000 clones, about 74% seen once. Study observations and caveats: Better recurrence-free survival went with HPV-responsive T-cell expansion in HPV16-positive patients. Non-HPV-specific T cells did not expand in tumors during treatment, whereas candidate HPV-specific clones and E7-related motifs did.

This CDR3 comprises 14 residues. Trimming at V came to 0 bases and at J to 2 bases, leaving 2 bases not matched to a gene. Germline lookup yields CDR1 SGHRS and CDR2 YFSETQ. A word on this clone: What it binds is not known.

This clonotype originated in a human donor with HPV-associated anogenital cancer. J is TRBJ2-7 and V is TRBV5-1; 7 nucleotides align to TRBD2. This material was collected from a patient who underwent chemoradiotherapy. As DNA, the CDR3 is TGCGCCAGCAGCTTGGATGCGGGGGCCTACGAGCAGTACTTC. It yields the protein CASSLDAGAYEQYF.